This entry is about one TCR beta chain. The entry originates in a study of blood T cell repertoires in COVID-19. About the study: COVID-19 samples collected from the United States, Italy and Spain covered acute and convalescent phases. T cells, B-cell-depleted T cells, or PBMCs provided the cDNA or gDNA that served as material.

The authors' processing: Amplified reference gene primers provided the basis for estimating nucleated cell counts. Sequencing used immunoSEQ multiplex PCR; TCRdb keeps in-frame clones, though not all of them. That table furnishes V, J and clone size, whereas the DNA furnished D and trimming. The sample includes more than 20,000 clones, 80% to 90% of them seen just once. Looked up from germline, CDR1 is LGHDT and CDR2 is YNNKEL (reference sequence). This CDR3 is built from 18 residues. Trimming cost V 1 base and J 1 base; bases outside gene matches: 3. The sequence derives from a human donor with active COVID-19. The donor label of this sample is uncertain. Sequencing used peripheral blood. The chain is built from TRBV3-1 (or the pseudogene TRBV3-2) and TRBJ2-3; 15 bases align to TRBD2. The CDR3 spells CASSQVGLAGGRTDTQYF. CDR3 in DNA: TGTGCCAGCAGCCAAGTCGGACTAGCGGGGGGGCGCACAGATACGCAGTATTTT.